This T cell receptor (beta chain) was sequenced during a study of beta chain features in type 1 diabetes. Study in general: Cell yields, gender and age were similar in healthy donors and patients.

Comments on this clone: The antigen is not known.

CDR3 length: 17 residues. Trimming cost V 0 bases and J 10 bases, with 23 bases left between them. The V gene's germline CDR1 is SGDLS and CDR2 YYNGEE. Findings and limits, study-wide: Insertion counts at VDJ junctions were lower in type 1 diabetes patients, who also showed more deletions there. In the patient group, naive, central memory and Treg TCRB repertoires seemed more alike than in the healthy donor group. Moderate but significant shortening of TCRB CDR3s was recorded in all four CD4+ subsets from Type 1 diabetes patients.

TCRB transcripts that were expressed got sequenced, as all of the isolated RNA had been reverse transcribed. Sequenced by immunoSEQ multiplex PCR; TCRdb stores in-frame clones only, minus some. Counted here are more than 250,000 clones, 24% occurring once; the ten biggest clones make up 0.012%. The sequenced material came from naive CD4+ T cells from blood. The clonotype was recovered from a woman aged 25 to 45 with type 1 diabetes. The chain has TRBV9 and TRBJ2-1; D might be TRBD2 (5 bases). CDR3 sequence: CASSVGNLASLGREQFF. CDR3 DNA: TGTGCCAGCAGCGTAGGTAATTTGGCTAGCCTCGGACGCGAGCAGTTCTTC.